One and the same sample provided the 10 T cell receptor beta chains below, sequenced in a study of cytotoxic CD8 clonotypes in ibrutinib-treated CLL. Produced via immunoSEQ multiplex PCR; TCRdb's table is partial and in-frame only. The sample contains more than 50,000 clones, roughly 59% of which appear only once. The sample in question was PBMCs, obtained after 12 months of ibrutinib treatment. These receptors all stem from a human donor with chronic lymphocytic leukemia.

Details on this clone: A read error may produce the germline difference seen at one junction end. V is TRBV19 and J is TRBJ2-7; 11 bases align to TRBD2. CDR1 LNHDA and CDR2 SQIVND come from the germline V gene (reference sequence). The CDR3 runs 14 residues. The CDR3 DNA reads as TGTGCCAGTAGTACGGAACTAGCGGGAGTAAAACCCGTTTTC. Translation gives CASSTELAGVKPVF.

The chain recombines TRBV15 with TRBJ1-5; no clear D gene. Trimming shortened V by 0 bases and J by 9 bases, and 9 bases separated the two germline ends. The germline gives CDR1 LNHNV, CDR2 YYDKDF (reference sequence). The CDR3 consists of 13 residues. CDR3 residues: CATSRDRDLPQHF. In DNA form, the CDR3 reads TGTGCCACCAGCAGAGATCGGGATCTGCCCCAGCATTTT.

The chain couples TRBV6-6 to TRBJ1-4, with TRBD1 identical over 7 bases. The CDR3 is made up of 14 amino acids. V trimming: 8 bases; J trimming: 7 bases; junction bases outside the gene matches: 10. CDR1 and CDR2 from the germline V gene are MNHNY and SVGAGI (reference sequence). The CDR3 region has the DNA TGTGCCAGCGGTTCCGGGACAGAAGCTGAAAAACTGTTTTTT. Encoded protein: CASGSGTEAEKLFF.

This clone has ten or more counts. J is TRBJ1-4 and V is TRBV27; no clear D. V was clipped by 7 bases and J by 8 bases, with 26 bases between them. CDR3 size: 17 residues. The germline V gene has CDR1 MNHEY and CDR2 SMNVEV (reference sequence). DNA for the CDR3: TGTGCCAGCATGAGAATGACGTCAGTGTCGACGGGAGAAAAACTGTTTTTT. This sequence encodes CASMRMTSVSTGEKLFF.

Only a few counts were recorded for this clone. The V call is TRBV19, the J call TRBJ1-2; D perhaps matches TRBD1 (6 bases). Germline values: CDR1 LNHDA, CDR2 SQIVND (reference sequence). Trimming removed 4 bases at V and 7 bases at J, with 19 bases between. This CDR3 has 15 amino acids. CDR3 loop: CASSSSRTAFAGYTF. CDR3 in DNA: TGTGCCAGTAGTAGCTCTCGGACAGCCTTCGCTGGCTACACCTTC. The full variable domain, its missing parts supplied by reference TRBV19 and TRBJ1-2, is DGGITQSPKYLFRKEGQNVTLSCEQNLNHDAMYWYRQDPGQGLRLIYYSQIVNDFQKGDIAEGYSVSREKKESFPLTVTSAQKNPTAFYLCASSSSRTAFAGYTFGSGTRLTVV.

This clone has only a few counts. The CDR3 here is CATSPGQGAHTQYF. In nucleotides, the CDR3 is TGTGCCACCTCTCCGGGACAGGGGGCTCATACGCAGTATTTT. The rearrangement joins TRBV7-2 to TRBJ2-3, with 12 bases identical to TRBD1. Germline V CDR1 and CDR2: SGHTA, FQGNSA. This CDR3 comprises 14 residues. The J segment lost 7 bases and the V segment lost 10 bases, leaving 9 bases of the junction unmatched.

The chain employs TRBV14 and TRBJ2-7; no reliable D call. Trimming took off 8 bases at V and 4 bases at J, with 9 bases between the two ends. Germline loops: CDR1 SGHDN, CDR2 FVKESK. CDR3 length: 11 residues. The CDR3 DNA sequence: TGTGCCAGCTCCGCTTCGTACGAGCAGTACTTC. It yields the protein CASSASYEQYF.

The chain combines TRBV6-1 with TRBJ1-5, with 11 nucleotides matching TRBD1. CDR3 size: 17 residues. The germline V gene encodes CDR1 MNHNS and CDR2 SASEGT. The V and J ends lost 3 bases and 3 bases, in that order; junction bases with no gene match: 7. The CDR3 region is CASSEGRGQGVNQPQHF. The CDR3 coding sequence is TGTGCCAGCAGTGAGGGGAGGGGACAGGGGGTCAATCAGCCCCAGCATTTT.

This chain connects TRBV5-1 to TRBJ2-1, with 8 bases that match TRBD2. The CDR3 is 17 residues long. V dropped 4 bases and J dropped 7; count of bases not matched to a gene: 16. Germline loops: CDR1 SGHRS, CDR2 YFSETQ. CDR3 residues: CASSGQAGGVIGNEQFF. The CDR3 DNA reads as TGCGCCAGCAGCGGCCAGGCGGGGGGTGTGATCGGGAATGAGCAGTTCTTC.

The J gene is TRBJ1-5, the V gene TRBV2; D is possibly TRBD1 (6 bases). The V end lost 6 bases, the J end lost 1 base, and 10 bases lay between the germline ends. The V gene's germline CDR1 is SNHLY and CDR2 FYNNEI. The length of the CDR3 is 14 residues. DNA of the CDR3: TGTGCCAGCAGATATACAGGGAGCAATCAGCCCCAGCATTTT. Amino acids: CASRYTGSNQPQHF.